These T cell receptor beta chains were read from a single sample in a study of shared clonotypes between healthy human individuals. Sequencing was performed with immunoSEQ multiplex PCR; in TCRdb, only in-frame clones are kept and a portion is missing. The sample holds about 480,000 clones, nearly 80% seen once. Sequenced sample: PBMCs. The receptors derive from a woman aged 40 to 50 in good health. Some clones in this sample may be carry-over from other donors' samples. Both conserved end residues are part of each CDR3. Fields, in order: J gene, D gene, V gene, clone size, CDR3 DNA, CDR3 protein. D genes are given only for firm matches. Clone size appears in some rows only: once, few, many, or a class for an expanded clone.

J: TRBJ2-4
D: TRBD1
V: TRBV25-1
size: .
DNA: TGTGCCAGCAGTGCCTACAGGGGTGCCGCCAAAAACATTCAGTACTTC
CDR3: CASSAYRGAAKNIQYF

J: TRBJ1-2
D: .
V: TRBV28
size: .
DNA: TGTGCCAGCAGTTTCGGATATGGCTACACCTTC
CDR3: CASSFGYGYTF

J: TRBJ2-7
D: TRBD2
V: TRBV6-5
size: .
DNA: TGTGCCAGCGAGCGGGAGCCGGGCGAGCAGTACTTC
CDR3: CASEREPGEQYF

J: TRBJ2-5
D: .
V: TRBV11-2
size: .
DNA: TGTGCCAGCAGCTTATCCCCGGGCCTCCAAGAGACCCAGTACTTC
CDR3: CASSLSPGLQETQYF

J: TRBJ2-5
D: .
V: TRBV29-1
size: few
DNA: TGCAGCGTTGAGGGAGAGACCCAGTACTTC
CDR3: CSVEGETQYF

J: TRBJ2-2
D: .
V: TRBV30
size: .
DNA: TGTGCCTGGAGTAGGGTTATCGGGGAGCTGTTTTTT
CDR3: CAWSRVIGELFF

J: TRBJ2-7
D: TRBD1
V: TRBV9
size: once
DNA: TGTGCCAGCAGCGTACAGGGGGACCTTTCCTACGAGCAGTACTTC
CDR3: CASSVQGDLSYEQYF

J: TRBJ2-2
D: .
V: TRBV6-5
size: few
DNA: TGTGCCAGCTCGTTAGCCGGGGAGCTGTTTTTT
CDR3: CASSLAGELFF

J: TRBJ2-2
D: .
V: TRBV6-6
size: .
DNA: TGTGCCAGCATCAGTTCTAACCAGTGGACCGGGGAGCTGTTTTTT
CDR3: CASISSNQWTGELFF

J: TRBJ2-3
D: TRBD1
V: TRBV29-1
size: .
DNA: TGCAGCGTTGAACGACAGGGGTCAGATACGCAGTATTTT
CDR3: CSVERQGSDTQYF

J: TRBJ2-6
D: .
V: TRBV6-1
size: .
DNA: TGTGCCACAGATGACAGCTCTGGGGCCAACGTCCTGACTTTC
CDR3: CATDDSSGANVLTF

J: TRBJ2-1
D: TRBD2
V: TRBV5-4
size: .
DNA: TGTGCCAGCAGCGTATGGTATAGCGGGAGCTACAATGAGCAGTTCTTC
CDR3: CASSVWYSGSYNEQFF

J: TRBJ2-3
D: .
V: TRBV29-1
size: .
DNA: TGCAGCGTCCAACAACCTTGGAACACAGATACGCAGTATTTT
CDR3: CSVQQPWNTDTQYF

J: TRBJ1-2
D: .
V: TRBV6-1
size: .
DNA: TGTGCCACCTGGAGGGGAAGAAACTATGGCTACACCTTC
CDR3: CATWRGRNYGYTF

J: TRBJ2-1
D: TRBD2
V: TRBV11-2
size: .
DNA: TGTGCCAGCAGCTTAGATCTACCGCTAGCGGGAGGGTACAATGAGCAGTTCTTC
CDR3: CASSLDLPLAGGYNEQFF

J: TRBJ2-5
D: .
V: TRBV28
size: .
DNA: TGTGCCAGCAGTACAACAGAGACCCAGTACTTC
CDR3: CASSTTETQYF

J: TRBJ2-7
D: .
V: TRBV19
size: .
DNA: TGTGCCAGTAGTCTCACGGGACAAACCTACGAGCAGTACTTC
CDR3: CASSLTGQTYEQYF

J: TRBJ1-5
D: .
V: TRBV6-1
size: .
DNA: TGTGCCAGCAGTGAAGCGCTTGGGGGGTATAGCAATCAGCCCCAGCATTTT
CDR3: CASSEALGGYSNQPQHF

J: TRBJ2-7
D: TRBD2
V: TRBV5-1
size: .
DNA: TGCGCCAGCAGCAAGGGGACTAGCGACGGGTACGAGCAGTACTTC
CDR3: CASSKGTSDGYEQYF

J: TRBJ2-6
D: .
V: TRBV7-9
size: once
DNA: TGTGCCAGCAGCCTTCGGACAGCCGGGGCCAACGTCCTGACTTTC
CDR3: CASSLRTAGANVLTF

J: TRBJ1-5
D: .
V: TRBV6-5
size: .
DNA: TGTGCCAGCAGTTACAGGGGAATTCAGCCCCAGCATTTT
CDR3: CASSYRGIQPQHF

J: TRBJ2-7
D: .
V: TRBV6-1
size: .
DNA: TGTGCCAGCAGAACCCCTGCTTACGAGCAGTACTTC
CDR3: CASRTPAYEQYF